This T cell receptor beta chain is drawn from a study of T cell responses to AZD1222 COVID-19 vaccine. At the level of the study: Pooling covered second doses at about 4 or about 12 weeks.

The method was immunoSEQ multiplex PCR; TCRdb's version includes in-frame clones alone and lacks a portion of them. Of 120,000 or so clones in the sample, approximately 90% were seen once. Of note for this clone: Its target is not known.

Findings and caveats of the study: There were mostly white British donors and more females than males, and clonal diversity was possibly underestimated. Vaccine-associated CD4 TCRs spanned spike, dominant at 160-218 and 743-854. All repertoire sampling was performed exclusively after the peak T cell response.

CDR1 and CDR2 from the germline V gene are SEHNR and FQNEAQ (reference sequence). The CDR3 is 15 amino acids. V was shortened by 9 bases and J by 2 bases, with 18 bases between the two germline ends. This chain connects TRBV7-9 to TRBJ2-3; the D gene is possibly TRBD1 (6 bases). The source is an adult in good health. The material sequenced was peripheral blood, taken on day 0 of AZD1222 vaccination. The DNA for the CDR3 is TGTGCCAGTACCCGATTAGGGGGACCCACAGATACGCAGTATTTT. Its translation is CASTRLGGPTDTQYF.